The clone carrying this T cell receptor beta chain was seen only once. Here immunoSEQ multiplex PCR was the method, and the copy in TCRdb shows in-frame clones only, minus some. The sample gives approximately 100,000 clones, about 85% of which show up once; 2% to 2.5% is in the top ten. The record originates from a study of PD-L1 blockade in urothelial cancer. V was clipped by 0 bases and J by 2 bases, with 13 bases between them. Germline V gene sequence: CDR1 SGHNT, CDR2 YYREEE (reference sequence). CDR3 length equals 16 residues. This clonotype was obtained from a man aged 45-65 years with urothelial cancer. The sample in question was PBMCs, obtained around atezolizumab (anti-PD-L1) treatment. This chain connects TRBV5-4 to TRBJ2-3, with D perhaps TRBD2 (6 bases). CDR3 sequence (DNA): TGTGCCAGCAGCTTGGTTGGCGGGGTAACCACAGATACGCAGTATTTT. Encoded protein: CASSLVGGVTTDTQYF.